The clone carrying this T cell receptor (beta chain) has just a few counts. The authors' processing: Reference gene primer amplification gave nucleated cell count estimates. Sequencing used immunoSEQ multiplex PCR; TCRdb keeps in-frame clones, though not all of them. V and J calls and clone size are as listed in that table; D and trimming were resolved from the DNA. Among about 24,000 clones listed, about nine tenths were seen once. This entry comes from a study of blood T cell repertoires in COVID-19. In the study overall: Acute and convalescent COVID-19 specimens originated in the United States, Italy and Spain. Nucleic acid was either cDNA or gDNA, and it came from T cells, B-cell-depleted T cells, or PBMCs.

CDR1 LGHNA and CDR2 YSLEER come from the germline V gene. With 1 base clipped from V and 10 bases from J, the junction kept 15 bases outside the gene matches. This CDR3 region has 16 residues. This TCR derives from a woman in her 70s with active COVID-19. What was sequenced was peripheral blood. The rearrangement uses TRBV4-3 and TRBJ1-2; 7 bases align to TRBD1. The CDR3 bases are TGCGCCAGCAGCCAAGGTATAGGGGGCATGGTTGGCTCCTACACCTTC. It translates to CASSQGIGGMVGSYTF.